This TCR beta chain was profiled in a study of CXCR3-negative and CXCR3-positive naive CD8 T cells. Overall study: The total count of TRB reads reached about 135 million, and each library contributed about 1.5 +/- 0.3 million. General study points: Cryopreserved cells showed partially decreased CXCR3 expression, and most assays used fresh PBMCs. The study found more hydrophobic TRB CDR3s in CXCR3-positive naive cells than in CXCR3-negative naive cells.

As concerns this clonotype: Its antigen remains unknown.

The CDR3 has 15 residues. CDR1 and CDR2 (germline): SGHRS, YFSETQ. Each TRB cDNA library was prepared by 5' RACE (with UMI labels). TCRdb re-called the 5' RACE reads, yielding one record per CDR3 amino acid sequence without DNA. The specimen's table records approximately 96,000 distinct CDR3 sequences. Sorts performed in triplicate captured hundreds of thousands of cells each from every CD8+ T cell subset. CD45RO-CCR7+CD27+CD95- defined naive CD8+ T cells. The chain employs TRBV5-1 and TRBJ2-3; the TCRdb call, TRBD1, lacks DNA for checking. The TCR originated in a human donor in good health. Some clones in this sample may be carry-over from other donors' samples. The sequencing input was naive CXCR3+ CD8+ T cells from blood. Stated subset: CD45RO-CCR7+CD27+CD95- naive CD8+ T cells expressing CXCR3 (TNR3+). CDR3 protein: CASSLGQGGADTQYF.